The next 12 T cell receptor beta chains were all read from a single sample in a study of blood T cell repertoires in COVID-19. TCRdb keeps only in-frame clones here, not all; method: immunoSEQ multiplex PCR. This table holds approximately 100,000 clones, approximately 85% found once. The sequenced sample was peripheral blood. These TCRs come from a human donor in a cohort sampled during active COVID-19.

The rearrangement uses TRBV30 and TRBJ2-5, with 10 bases that match TRBD1. Germline CDR1 reads GTSNPN; CDR2 reads SVGIG (reference sequence). There are 15 residues in the CDR3. V was pared by 5 bases and J by 4 bases, with 10 bases of the junction left unmatched. CDR3: CAWSRDRGRGETQYF. CDR3 sequence (DNA): TGTGCCTGGTCCCGGGACAGGGGACGGGGAGAGACCCAGTACTTC.

The chain uses TRBV7-3 and TRBJ1-1; 10 nucleotides agree with TRBD1. J lost 3 bases, V lost 6 bases, and 7 bases had no gene match. Looked up from germline, CDR1 is SGHTA and CDR2 is FQGTGA. The CDR3 spans 15 residues. CDR3 nucleotide sequence: TGTGCCAGCAGAAAAGACAGGGGGCGTCACACTGAAGCTTTCTTT. Translating it yields CASRKDRGRHTEAFF.

The table lists this clone with a few counts. V and J are TRBV18 and TRBJ2-7, with TRBD1 as a possible D gene (6 bases). V was cut by 3 bases and J by 4 bases, with 16 bases left in between. The germline CDR1 and CDR2 sequences are KGHSH and LQKENI. CDR3 length: 15 amino acids. As DNA, the CDR3 is TGTGCCAGCTCACCTATCTCCGGGACACCTTACGAGCAGTACTTC. It specifies CASSPISGTPYEQYF.

This clone was found once. The J gene is TRBJ1-5, the V gene TRBV21-1; TRBD1, the table's D call, lacks a check against the DNA. TRBV21-1 is a recognized pseudogene. There are 20 residues in the CDR3. CDR3: CASSNSWRQGRGQSNQPQHF. CDR3 nucleotides: TGTGCCAGCAGCAACTCTTGGCGGCAGGGAAGGGGTCAAAGCAATCAGCCCCAGCATTTT.

The rearrangement joins TRBV27 to TRBJ2-5; TRBD1 agrees at 8 bases. CDR3 length: 16 amino acids. Germline V gene data show CDR1 as MNHEY and CDR2 as SMNVEV (reference sequence). V lost 3 bases, J lost 0 bases, and 6 bases stayed unmatched. The CDR3 nucleotides are TGTGCCAGCAGTTTCGGGGGACAGGTTTACCAAGAGACCCAGTACTTC. It yields the protein CASSFGGQVYQETQYF.

The count of this clone is one. The chain recombines TRBV19 with TRBJ1-5; no definite D call. This CDR3 has 15 residues. Per the germline V gene, CDR1 is LNHDA and CDR2 is SQIVND (reference sequence). V was cut by 0 bases and J by 4 bases, with 10 bases left in between. CDR3: CASSIDRPGNQPQHF. DNA of the CDR3: TGTGCCAGTAGTATAGATCGCCCCGGGAATCAGCCCCAGCATTTT.

The CDR3 DNA sequence: TGTGCCAGCAGCTTGCCGGGACAGGGGAACTATGGCTACACCTTC. This sequence encodes CASSLPGQGNYGYTF. V gene TRBV5-6 combines with J gene TRBJ1-2; 10 bases align to TRBD1. Trimming took 1 base from V and 2 from J; bases not matched to a gene: 2. There are 15 residues in the CDR3. Germline loops: CDR1 SGHDT, CDR2 YYEEEE.

The gene calls are TRBV2 and TRBJ2-5; 7 bases map to TRBD1. Germline V CDR1 and CDR2: SNHLY, FYNNEI. The V gene end was trimmed by 7 bases and the J gene end by 1 base; junction bases not matched to a gene: 6. The CDR3 totals 14 residues. CDR3 bases: TGTGCCAGCATCCGAGACAGGGCCCAAGAGACCCAGTACTTC. Translated, it gives CASIRDRAQETQYF.

V and J are TRBV30 and TRBJ2-5, with TRBD2 matching 9 bases. CDR3 length equals 13 residues. With V trimmed by 7 bases and J by 4 bases, 7 bases remained unmatched. The V gene's germline CDR1 is GTSNPN and CDR2 SVGIG (reference sequence). The chain's CDR3 is CAFSGGGGETQYF. The CDR3 DNA follows: TGTGCCTTTAGCGGGGGTGGGGGAGAGACCCAGTACTTC.

The chain links TRBV11-2 to TRBJ2-7; 11 bases align to TRBD1. Germline CDR1 SGHAT, CDR2 FQNNGV. With V trimmed by 3 bases and J by 3 bases, 1 base remained unmatched. The CDR3 covers 14 residues. CDR3 amino acids: CASSLGTGGYEQYF. The CDR3 DNA sequence: TGTGCCAGCAGCTTGGGGACAGGGGGCTACGAGCAGTACTTC.

The V and J genes are TRBV6-5 and TRBJ2-3; TRBD1 aligns across 8 bases. From germline, CDR1 is MNHEY and CDR2 SVGAGI. The CDR3 extends over 15 amino acids. With 2 bases clipped from V and 5 bases from J, the junction kept 6 bases outside the gene matches. The CDR3 protein is CASSYEGRGRDTQYF. The DNA for the CDR3 is TGTGCCAGCAGTTACGAGGGCAGGGGGCGAGATACGCAGTATTTT.

This sequence joins TRBV11-2 and TRBJ2-3; 9 bases fit TRBD2. CDR1 is SGHAT, CDR2 FQNNGV, per germline. The CDR3 totals 15 residues. Unmatched junction bases numbered 6, after V lost 5 bases and J lost 3 bases. The CDR3 DNA is TGTGCCAGCAGCGGAGCGGGAGGAGGTACAGATACGCAGTATTTT. It translates to CASSGAGGGTDTQYF.